The clone carrying this TCR beta chain was seen a handful of times. Its antigen is unidentified. Germline values: CDR1 MNHEY, CDR2 SVGEGT. V shed 1 base, J shed 4 bases, and the junction held 2 bases outside the gene matches. The CDR3 loop spans 15 amino acids. The authors used template switching to add a universal primer site and gave cDNA unique molecular identifiers. MiXCR, run by TCRdb on the 5' RACE reads, gives a single entry per CDR3 protein. The sample includes some 500,000 distinct CDR3 sequences, more than 13% of them seen just once. This entry belongs to a study of identical twins. Findings and limits, study-wide: Monozygotic twin pairs showed more out-of-frame TCR alpha sharing than models estimated.

These records were also assigned to another study, of yellow fever vaccine responses in identical twins.

The J gene is TRBJ2-3, the V gene TRBV6-2 or TRBV6-3; TRBD2 agrees at 10 bases. Sequencing used CD4+ T cells sorted from blood. This receptor was obtained from a young woman in good health. The CDR3 DNA is TGTGCCAGCAGTTACTTTCTAGCGGGAGCAGATACGCAGTATTTT. Its translation is CASSYFLAGADTQYF.